This T cell receptor (beta chain) is from a study of blood T cells in healthy people across ages (dated by TCRdb to between 2014 and 2017). In the study overall: Template switching captured roughly one uniquely barcoded TCR beta cDNA molecule per two T cells in model experiments. The study measured age-related changes in TCR beta repertoire diversity using deep sequencing normalized with unique cDNA molecular identifiers. The donors were split into four age groups: young (average 16 years), middle-aged (over 35), aged (approximately 60) and long-lived (over 80). Donors of different ages were randomly distributed across sequencing lanes to avoid experimental bias. For two donors (one aged 18 to 29 and one aged 80 or older), the study analyzed two additional independent replicas of 1 million unique cDNA reads from the same blood draw.

Regarding this clonotype: The antigen it recognizes is unknown. It has no much larger one-base neighbor in the sample; base qualities were not kept.

Donors were 40 or so systemically healthy Caucasian individuals from Russia aged roughly 6 to 90 years. Each donor gave about 9.7 milliliters of peripheral blood, drawn into EDTA-treated Vacutainer tubes. Ficoll-Paque density-gradient centrifugation was used to isolate PBMCs, with at least 6 million per sample. Trizol reagent was used to extract total RNA from the PBMCs, yielding at least 5.5 micrograms per sample. For every donor, flow cytometry on a PBMC aliquot measured the percentage of naive CD45RAhigh/CD27high T cells. The library relied on 5' RACE. For sequencing, an Illumina HiSeq 2500 was employed. The second PCR ran for roughly 7 to 12 cycles and used a J-beta primer mix along with a sample-barcoded 5' primer. A unique molecular identifier was introduced onto each TCR beta cDNA molecule by a template-switch 5' adaptor carrying 12 random nucleotides. Each sample yielded at least 2.5 million CDR3-containing paired-end reads. All of the RNA was converted into first-strand cDNA using the Mint cDNA synthesis kit, with a TRBC-specific oligonucleotide serving as the primer. Following uracil-DNA glycosylase treatment, all cDNA underwent a first 18-cycle PCR with the universal primers M1SS and BC2_uni_R. The published analysis was carried out like this. Each sample was normalized by randomly selecting 1 million high-quality reads, each carrying a distinct molecular identifier. Reads with shared molecular identifiers were discarded instead of being binned into consensus sequences. CDR3 identification, clonotype clustering and error correction used MiTCR with a Q25 quality threshold and the strictest error-elimination algorithm. A nonparametric unseen species model with Euler transformation was used to estimate lower-bound total TCR beta diversity. TCRdb passed the public sequencing reads through fastp at Q25 and MiXCR, retaining productive beta sequences. Under each unique CDR3 protein, matching rows form one entry showing the most common genes and DNA. Here the V and J calls rest on TCRdb's processing, not on the authors' analysis. This sample comprises 980,000 or so distinct CDR3 sequences, 45% to 50% of them detected only once. The top ten hold about an eighth of the sample.

Findings and caveats that apply to the study as a whole: Bulk unsorted PBMC profiling prevented conclusive comparison of naive and antigen-experienced compartments. Estimates of total diversity based on one million sequenced T cells were regarded as lower bounds and as underestimates. Because the CMV infection status of the donors was unknown, age-related changes in expanded clonotypes may potentially have been confounded. Observed TCR beta diversity per million T cells fell roughly linearly with age, and a significant reduction was already apparent by age around 40. Compared with the aged group, more naive CD4+ T cells, fewer expanded clones and increased TCR diversity were shown by the long-lived group, suggesting age selection. A strong correlation was found between observed TCR beta diversity and the percentage of naive T cells measured by flow cytometry.

This sequence originates from a young man in good health. Source material: blood.

The CDR3 corresponds to CASSLEGIEQETQYF. The DNA is as follows: TGCGCCAGCAGCTTGGAGGGCATCGAGCAAGAGACCCAGTACTTC. Rearrangement joined TRBV5-1 to TRBJ2-5, with an unclear D gene assignment. V was cut back by 0 bases and J by 2 bases, leaving a gap of 11 bases between them. CDR1 and CDR2 are drawn from the germline V gene: SGHRS, YFSETQ. From its cysteine to its phenylalanine, the CDR3 spans 15 amino acids. The read is trimmed to its CDR3 DNA, 45 bases read in frame from base 1.